This T cell receptor beta chain was captured in a study of T cells after yellow fever vaccination. There are 14 residues in the CDR3. Germline V gives CDR1 SNHLY, CDR2 FYNNEI. J was trimmed by 5 bases and V by 7 bases; bases with no gene match: 9. Using its own MiXCR run on the 5' RACE reads, TCRdb lists one record per CDR3 protein. The sample lists some 320,000 distinct CDR3 sequences, over 3.5% occurring once. V and J are TRBV2 and TRBJ1-1; 8 bases are shared with TRBD1. Sequences were derived from PBMCs, sampled 15 days after the yellow fever booster vaccination. The clonotype was recovered from a man between 18 and 29 years old who received the YFV17D yellow fever vaccine. This CDR3 reads CASNSQGAPTEAFF. In DNA, the CDR3 is TGTGCCAGCAATTCCCAGGGGGCGCCAACTGAAGCTTTCTTT. The full variable domain, completed using reference TRBV2 and TRBJ1-1, is EPEVTQTPSHQVTQMGQEVILRCVPISNHLYFYWYRQILGQKVEFLVSFYNNEISEKSEIFDDQFSVERPDGSNFTLKIRSTKLEDSAMYFCASNSQGAPTEAFFGQGTRLTVV.